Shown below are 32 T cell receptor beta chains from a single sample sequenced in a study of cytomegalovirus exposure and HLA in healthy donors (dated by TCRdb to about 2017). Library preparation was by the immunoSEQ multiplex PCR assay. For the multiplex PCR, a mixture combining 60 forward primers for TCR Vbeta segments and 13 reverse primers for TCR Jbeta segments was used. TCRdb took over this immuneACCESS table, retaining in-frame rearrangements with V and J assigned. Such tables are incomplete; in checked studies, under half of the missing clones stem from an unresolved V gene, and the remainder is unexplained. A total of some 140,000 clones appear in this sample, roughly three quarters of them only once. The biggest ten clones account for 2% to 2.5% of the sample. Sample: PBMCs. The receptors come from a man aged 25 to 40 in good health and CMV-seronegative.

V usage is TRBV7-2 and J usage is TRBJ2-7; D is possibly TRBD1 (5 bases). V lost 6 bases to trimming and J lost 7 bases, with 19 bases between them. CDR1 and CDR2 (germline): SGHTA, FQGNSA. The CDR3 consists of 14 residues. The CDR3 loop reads CASSLNAGFEEQYF. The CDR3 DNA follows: TGTGCCAGCAGTCTAAACGCAGGGTTCGAGGAGCAGTACTTC.

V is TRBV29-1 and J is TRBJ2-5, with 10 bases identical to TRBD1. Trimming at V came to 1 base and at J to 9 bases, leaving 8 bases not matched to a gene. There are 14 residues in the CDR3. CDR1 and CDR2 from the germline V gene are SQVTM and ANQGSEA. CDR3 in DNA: TGCAGCGTTGAAGGGACAGGGGGTGGTAGGGCCCAGTACTTC. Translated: CSVEGTGGGRAQYF.

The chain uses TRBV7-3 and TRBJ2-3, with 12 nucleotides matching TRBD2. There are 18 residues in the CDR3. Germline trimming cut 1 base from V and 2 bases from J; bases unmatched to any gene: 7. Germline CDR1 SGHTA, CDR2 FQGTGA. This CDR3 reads CASSLRTSGTLNTDTQYF. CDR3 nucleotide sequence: TGTGCCAGCAGCTTAAGGACTAGCGGGACCCTGAACACAGATACGCAGTATTTT.

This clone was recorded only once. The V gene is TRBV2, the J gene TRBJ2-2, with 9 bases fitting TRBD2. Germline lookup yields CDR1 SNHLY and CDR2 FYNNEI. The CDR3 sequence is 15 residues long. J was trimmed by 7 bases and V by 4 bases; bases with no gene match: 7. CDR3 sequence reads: CASSGSSGTGGELFF. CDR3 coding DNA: TGTGCCAGCAGTGGGTCTAGCGGGACGGGCGGGGAGCTGTTTTTT.

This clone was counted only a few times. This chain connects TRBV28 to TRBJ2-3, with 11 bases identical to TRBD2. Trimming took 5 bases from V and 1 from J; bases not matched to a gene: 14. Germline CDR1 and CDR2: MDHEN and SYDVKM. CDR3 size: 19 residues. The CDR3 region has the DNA TGTGCCAGCAGTAAACTAGCGGGAGTAGTTGGAGGTCGCACAGATACGCAGTATTTT. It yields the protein CASSKLAGVVGGRTDTQYF.

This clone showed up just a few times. CDR3 region: CATSRSVTGGANQPQHF. CDR3 nucleotides: TGTGCCACCAGCAGGAGCGTGACAGGGGGCGCTAATCAGCCCCAGCATTTT. The chain has TRBV15 and TRBJ1-5, with 10 bases fitting TRBD1. Germline CDR1 reads LNHNV; CDR2 reads YYDKDF (reference sequence). The CDR3 is made up of 17 amino acids. After removal of 3 bases from V and 4 bases from J, the junction contained 9 bases not matched to a gene. The variable domain in full, completed from reference TRBV15 and TRBJ1-5, reads DAMVIQNPRYQVTQFGKPVTLSCSQTLNHNVMYWYQQKSSQAPKLLFHYYDKDFNNEADTPDNFQSRRPNTSFCFLDIRSPGLGDTAMYLCATSRSVTGGANQPQHFGDGTRLSIL.

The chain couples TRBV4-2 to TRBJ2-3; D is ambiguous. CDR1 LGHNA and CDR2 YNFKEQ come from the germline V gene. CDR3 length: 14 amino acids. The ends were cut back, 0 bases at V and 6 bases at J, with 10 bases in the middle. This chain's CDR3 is CASSQEGSLDTQYF. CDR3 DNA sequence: TGTGCCAGCAGCCAAGAGGGCTCCCTCGATACGCAGTATTTT.

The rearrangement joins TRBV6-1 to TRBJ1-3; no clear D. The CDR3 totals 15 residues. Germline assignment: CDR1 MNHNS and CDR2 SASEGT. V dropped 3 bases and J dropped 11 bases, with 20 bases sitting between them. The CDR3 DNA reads TGTGCCAGCAGTGATAACCGTCTGGGAGGGAGGCCCATATATTTT. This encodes CASSDNRLGGRPIYF.

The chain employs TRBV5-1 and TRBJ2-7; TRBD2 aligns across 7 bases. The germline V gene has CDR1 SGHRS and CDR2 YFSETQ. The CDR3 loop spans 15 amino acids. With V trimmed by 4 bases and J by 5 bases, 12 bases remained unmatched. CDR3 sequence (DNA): TGCGCCAGCAGCCCATGGGGGGGACTAAAGCACGAGCAGTACTTC. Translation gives CASSPWGGLKHEQYF.

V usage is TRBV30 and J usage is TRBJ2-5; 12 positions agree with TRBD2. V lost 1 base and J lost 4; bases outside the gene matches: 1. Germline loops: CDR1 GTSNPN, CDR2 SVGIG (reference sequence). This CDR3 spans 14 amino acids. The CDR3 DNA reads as TGTGCCTGGAGTGAACTAGCGGGAGGAGAGACCCAGTACTTC. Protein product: CAWSELAGGETQYF.

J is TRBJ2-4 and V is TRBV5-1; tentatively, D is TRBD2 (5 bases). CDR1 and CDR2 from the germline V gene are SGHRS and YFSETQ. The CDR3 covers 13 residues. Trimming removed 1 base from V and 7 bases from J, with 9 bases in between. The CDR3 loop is CASSLPGLNIQYF. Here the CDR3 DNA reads TGCGCCAGCAGCTTGCCGGGGTTGAACATTCAGTACTTC.

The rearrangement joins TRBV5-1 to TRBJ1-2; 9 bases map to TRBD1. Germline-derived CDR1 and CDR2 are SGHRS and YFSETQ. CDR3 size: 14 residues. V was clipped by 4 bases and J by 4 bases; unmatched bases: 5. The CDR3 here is CASSPGQGVYGYTF. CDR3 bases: TGCGCCAGCAGCCCGGGACAGGGCGTCTATGGCTACACCTTC.

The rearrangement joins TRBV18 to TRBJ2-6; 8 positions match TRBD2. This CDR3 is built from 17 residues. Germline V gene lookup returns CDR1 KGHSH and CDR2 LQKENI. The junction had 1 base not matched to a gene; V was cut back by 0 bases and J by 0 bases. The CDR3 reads CASSPPLAGSGANVLTF. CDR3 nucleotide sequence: TGTGCCAGCTCACCACCCCTAGCGGGCTCTGGGGCCAACGTCCTGACTTTC.

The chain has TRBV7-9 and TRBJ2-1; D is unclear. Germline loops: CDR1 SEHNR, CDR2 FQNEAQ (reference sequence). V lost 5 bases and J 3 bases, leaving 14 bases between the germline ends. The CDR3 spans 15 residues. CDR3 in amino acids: CASSPRTQFYNEQFF. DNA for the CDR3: TGTGCCAGCAGCCCACGTACCCAGTTCTACAATGAGCAGTTCTTC.

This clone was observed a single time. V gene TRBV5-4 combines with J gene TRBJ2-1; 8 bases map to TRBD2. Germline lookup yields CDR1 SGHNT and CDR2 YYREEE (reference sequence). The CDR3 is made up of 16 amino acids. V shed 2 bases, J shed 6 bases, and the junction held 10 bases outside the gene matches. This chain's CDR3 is CASSFGGVSGTNEQFF. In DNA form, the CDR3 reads TGTGCCAGCAGCTTCGGCGGCGTTAGCGGGACCAATGAGCAGTTCTTC.

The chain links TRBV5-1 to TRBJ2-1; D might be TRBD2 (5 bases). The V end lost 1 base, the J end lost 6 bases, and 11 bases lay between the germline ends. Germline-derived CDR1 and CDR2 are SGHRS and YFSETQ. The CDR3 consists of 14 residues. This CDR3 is CASSLFGGSNEQFF. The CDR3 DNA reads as TGCGCCAGCAGCTTGTTCGGAGGTAGCAATGAGCAGTTCTTC.

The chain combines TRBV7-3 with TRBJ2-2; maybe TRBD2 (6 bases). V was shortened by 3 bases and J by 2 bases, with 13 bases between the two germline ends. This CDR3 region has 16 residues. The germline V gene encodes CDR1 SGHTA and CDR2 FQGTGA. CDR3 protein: CASSFAGLPNTGELFF. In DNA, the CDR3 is TGTGCCAGCAGCTTCGCGGGACTCCCCAACACCGGGGAGCTGTTTTTT.

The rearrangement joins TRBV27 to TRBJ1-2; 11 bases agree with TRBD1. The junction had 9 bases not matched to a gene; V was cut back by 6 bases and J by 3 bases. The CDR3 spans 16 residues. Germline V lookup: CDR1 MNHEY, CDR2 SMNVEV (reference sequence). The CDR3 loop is CASSRRSGQGDYGYTF. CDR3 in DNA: TGTGCCAGCAGCCGCCGCTCGGGACAGGGGGACTATGGCTACACCTTC.

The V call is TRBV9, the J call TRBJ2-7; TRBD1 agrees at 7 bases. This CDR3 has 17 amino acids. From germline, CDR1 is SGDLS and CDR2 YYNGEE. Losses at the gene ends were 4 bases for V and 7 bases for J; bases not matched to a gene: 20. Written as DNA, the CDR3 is TGTGCCAGCAGCCTCGGCACGGGGCAGGGGGTCTTCGGGGAGCAGTACTTC. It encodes CASSLGTGQGVFGEQYF.

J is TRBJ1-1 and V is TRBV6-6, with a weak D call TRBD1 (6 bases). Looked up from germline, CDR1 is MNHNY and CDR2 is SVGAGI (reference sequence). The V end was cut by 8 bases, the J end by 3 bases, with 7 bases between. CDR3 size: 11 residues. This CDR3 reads CASQGHTEAFF. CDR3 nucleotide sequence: TGTGCCAGCCAGGGGCACACTGAAGCTTTCTTT.

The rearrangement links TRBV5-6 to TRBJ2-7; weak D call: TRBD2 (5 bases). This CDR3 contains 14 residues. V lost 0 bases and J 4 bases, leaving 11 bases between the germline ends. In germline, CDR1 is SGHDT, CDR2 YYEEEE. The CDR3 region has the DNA TGTGCCAGCAGCTTGGTCGGGGATGGGTACGAGCAGTACTTC. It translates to CASSLVGDGYEQYF.

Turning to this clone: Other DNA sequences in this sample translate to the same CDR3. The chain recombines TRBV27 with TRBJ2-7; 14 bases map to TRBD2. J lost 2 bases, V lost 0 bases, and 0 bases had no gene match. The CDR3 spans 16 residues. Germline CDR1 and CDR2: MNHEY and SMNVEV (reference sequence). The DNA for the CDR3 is TGTGCCAGCAGTTTATCGGGACTAGCGGGAGCCTACGAGCAGTACTTC. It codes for CASSLSGLAGAYEQYF.

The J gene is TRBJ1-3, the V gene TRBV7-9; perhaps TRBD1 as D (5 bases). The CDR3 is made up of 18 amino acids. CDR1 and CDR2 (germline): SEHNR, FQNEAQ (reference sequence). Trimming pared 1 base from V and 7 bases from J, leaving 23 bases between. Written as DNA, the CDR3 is TGTGCCAGCAGCTTAGTTCTGGCGAATCAGGGTTCCTGGAACACCATATATTTT. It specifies CASSLVLANQGSWNTIYF.

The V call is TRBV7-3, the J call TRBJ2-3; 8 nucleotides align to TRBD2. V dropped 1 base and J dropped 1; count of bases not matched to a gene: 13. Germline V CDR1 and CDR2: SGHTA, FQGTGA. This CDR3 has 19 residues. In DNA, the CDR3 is TGTGCCAGCAGCTTAATGGGGTACGCGCGGGAGGTCGGCACAGATACGCAGTATTTT. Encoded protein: CASSLMGYAREVGTDTQYF.

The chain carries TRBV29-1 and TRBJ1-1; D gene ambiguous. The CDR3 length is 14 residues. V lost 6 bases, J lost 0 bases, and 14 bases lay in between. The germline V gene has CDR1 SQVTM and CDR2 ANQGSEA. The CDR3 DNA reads TGCAGCGTCCACGGTGGAGGGATGAACACTGAAGCTTTCTTT. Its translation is CSVHGGGMNTEAFF.

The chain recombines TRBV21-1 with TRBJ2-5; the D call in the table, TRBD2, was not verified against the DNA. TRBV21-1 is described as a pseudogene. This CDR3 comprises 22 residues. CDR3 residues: CASSKATRLGLFVFLEVETQYF. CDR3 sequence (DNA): TGTGCCAGCAGCAAAGCGACTCGTCTAGGGTTGTTCGTTTTCTTGGAGGTAGAGACCCAGTACTTC.

This chain's CDR3 is CASSYSWRLNTDTQYF. The CDR3 region has the DNA TGTGCCAGCAGTTACTCCTGGAGATTAAATACAGATACGCAGTATTTT. This sequence joins TRBV6-5 and TRBJ2-3; D ambiguous. V was trimmed by 0 bases and J by 3 bases, leaving 13 bases between them. CDR1 is MNHEY, CDR2 SVGAGI, per germline. This CDR3 region has 16 residues.

The CDR3 DNA follows: TGTGCCTGGAGTTTACACCGGGACAGACCCTACGAGCAGTACTTC. This gives the protein CAWSLHRDRPYEQYF. V and J are TRBV30 and TRBJ2-7; 7 nucleotides agree with TRBD1. The CDR3 has 15 amino acids. Trimming cost V 2 bases and J 2 bases; bases outside gene matches: 9. The V gene's germline CDR1 is GTSNPN and CDR2 SVGIG (reference sequence). Filled out from reference TRBV30 and TRBJ2-7, the complete variable domain reads SQTIHQWPATLVQPVGSPLSLECTVEGTSNPNLYWYRQAAGRGLQLLFYSVGIGQISSEVPQNLSASRPQDRQFILSSKKLLLSDSGFYLCAWSLHRDRPYEQYFGPGTRLTVT.

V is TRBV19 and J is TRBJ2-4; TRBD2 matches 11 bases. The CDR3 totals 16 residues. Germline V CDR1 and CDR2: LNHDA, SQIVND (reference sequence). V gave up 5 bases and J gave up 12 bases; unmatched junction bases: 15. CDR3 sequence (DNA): TGTGCCAGTAGTCTATCCGGGACTAGCGGCCGTCGGGGTCAGTACTTC. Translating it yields CASSLSGTSGRRGQYF.

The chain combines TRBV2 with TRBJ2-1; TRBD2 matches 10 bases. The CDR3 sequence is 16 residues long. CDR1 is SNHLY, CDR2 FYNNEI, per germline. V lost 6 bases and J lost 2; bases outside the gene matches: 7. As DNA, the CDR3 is TGTGCCAGCAGCGCGCCTAGCGGGAGCCCCTACAATGAGCAGTTCTTC. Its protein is CASSAPSGSPYNEQFF.

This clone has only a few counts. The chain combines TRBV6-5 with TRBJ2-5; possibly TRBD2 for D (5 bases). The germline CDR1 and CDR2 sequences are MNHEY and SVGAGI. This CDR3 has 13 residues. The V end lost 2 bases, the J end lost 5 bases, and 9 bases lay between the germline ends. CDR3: CASSYPGGETQYF. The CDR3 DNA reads TGTGCCAGCAGTTACCCAGGCGGGGAGACCCAGTACTTC.

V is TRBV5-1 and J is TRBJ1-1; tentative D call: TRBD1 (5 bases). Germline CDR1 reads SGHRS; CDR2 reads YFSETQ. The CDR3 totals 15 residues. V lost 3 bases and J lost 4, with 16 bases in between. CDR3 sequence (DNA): TGCGCCAGCAGCTGGGACGGGGGATCTGTCACTGAAGCTTTCTTT. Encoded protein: CASSWDGGSVTEAFF.